The present TCR beta chain was sequenced within a study of cytotoxic CD8 clonotypes in ibrutinib-treated CLL. Study context: Following treatment for a median around twelve months, range 6 to 36, response samples were then taken. Samples showed on average around 260,000 productive templates and more than 75,000 productive rearrangements.

Profiling relied on immunoSEQ multiplex PCR, and the TCRdb table lists in-frame clones only, not all of them. The sample yields some 140,000 clones, approximately 89% seen once. PBMCs that had been cryopreserved were the source of approximately 2 micrograms of genomic DNA for TCR beta libraries. The CDR3 is 12 residues long. The V end lost 5 bases, the J end lost 4 bases, and 6 bases lay between the germline ends. The germline gives CDR1 SGHAT, CDR2 FQNNGV. The sample consisted of PBMCs, taken after 12 months of ibrutinib treatment. The chain employs TRBV11-2 and TRBJ2-1, with no clear D. The source is a human donor with chronic lymphocytic leukemia. In nucleotides, the CDR3 is TGTGCCAGCAGCCCGGCTTACAATGAGCAGTTCTTC. It encodes CASSPAYNEQFF. Variable domain in full (rest from reference TRBV11-2 and TRBJ2-1): EAGVAQSPRYKIIEKRQSVAFWCNPISGHATLYWYQQILGQGPKLLIQFQNNGVVDDSQLPKDRFSAERLKGVDSTLKIQPAKLEDSAVYLCASSPAYNEQFFGPGTRLTVL.